This T cell receptor beta chain emerged from a study of blood T cell repertoires in COVID-19. Study in general: Samples representing acute and convalescent COVID-19 were sourced from the United States, Italy and Spain. Nucleic acid was either cDNA or gDNA, and it came from T cells, B-cell-depleted T cells, or PBMCs.

Seattle cases were enrolled at active infection and followed longitudinally. The V gene's germline CDR1 is SQVTM and CDR2 ANQGSEA. Trimming removed 4 bases from V and 4 bases from J; junction bases left unmatched: 6. The CDR3 has 14 residues. In the original workflow: Quantification of nucleated cells was approximated via reference gene primer amplification. Sequencing was performed with immunoSEQ multiplex PCR; in TCRdb, only in-frame clones are kept and a portion is missing. Clone size and the V and J calls come from that table; the DNA yielded D and trimming. The sample holds around 120,000 clones; almost 90% are singletons and the top ten take around 4.1%.

This chain uses TRBV29-1 with TRBJ1-1; 10 positions agree with TRBD1. The specimen sequenced was peripheral blood. The clonotype originates from a woman aged 55-75 years with COVID-19, enrolled during active disease. The CDR3 DNA sequence: TGCAGCGTTGCCAGACAGGGGGCGCGCACTGAAGCTTTCTTT. This gives the protein CSVARQGARTEAFF. Complete variable domain (other parts from reference TRBV29-1 and TRBJ1-1): SAVISQKPSRDICQRGTSLTIQCQVDSQVTMMFWYRQQPGQSLTLIATANQGSEATYESGFVIDKFPISRPNLTFSTLTVSNMSPEDSSIYLCSVARQGARTEAFFGQGTRLTVV.